Following are 13 T cell receptor beta chains from one sample sequenced in a study of PD-1 blockade in classical Hodgkin lymphoma. Assay used: immunoSEQ multiplex PCR; TCRdb lists only in-frame clones, some missing. The sample yields 13,000 to 15,000 clones, around 76% seen once. Every single patient, without exception, relapsed after autologous stem cell transplantation, and brentuximab vedotin exposure varied. The source material was peripheral blood mononuclear cells (PBMCs), sampled at baseline. Receptor source: a human donor with classical Hodgkin lymphoma.

This clone has just one count. The chain has TRBV25-1 and TRBJ1-2; D possibly corresponds to TRBD1 (5 bases). From germline, CDR1 is MGHDK and CDR2 SYGVNS. The CDR3 length is 14 residues. Between the trimmed V and J ends, which lost 1 base and 3 bases, there was a span of 9 bases. CDR3 coding DNA: TGTGCCAGCAGTGAATTGGACACCTACTATGGCTACACCTTC. Its protein product is CASSELDTYYGYTF.

The count of this clone is one. The chain has TRBV10-2 and TRBJ2-7; D remains ambiguous. The CDR3 has 13 amino acids. Germline CDR1 and CDR2: WSHSY and SAAADI. V dropped 5 bases and J dropped 1 base, with 9 bases sitting between them. CDR3 region: CASSSQESYEQYF. In DNA, the CDR3 is TGCGCCAGCAGTTCCCAGGAGTCCTACGAGCAGTACTTC.

The genes are TRBV27 and TRBJ2-5; the D gene could be TRBD1 or TRBD2 (5 bases each). The CDR3 is 14 amino acids. Trimming removed 4 bases from V and 5 bases from J, with 14 bases in between. The germline gives CDR1 MNHEY, CDR2 SMNVEV (reference sequence). The CDR3, as DNA: TGTGCCAGCAGTTCCGGGACGAAAGGGGAGACCCAGTACTTC. It encodes CASSSGTKGETQYF.

The chain carries TRBV28 and TRBJ1-2; D may be TRBD1 (5 bases). Germline CDR1 MDHEN, CDR2 SYDVKM. The CDR3 totals 13 residues. Between the trimmed V and J ends, which lost 8 bases and 5 bases, there was a span of 15 bases. The CDR3 loop is CASFSRAGYGYTF. CDR3 nucleotides: TGTGCCAGCTTTTCCAGGGCAGGGTATGGCTACACCTTC.

The V call is TRBV10-3, the J call TRBJ2-7; unclear D gene. CDR1 is ENHRY, CDR2 SYGVKD, per germline. V dropped 10 bases and J dropped 4 bases, with 14 bases sitting between them. The CDR3 spans 12 residues. CDR3 in amino acids: CASNTDGYEQYF. DNA of the CDR3: TGTGCCAGCAATACCGACGGATACGAGCAGTACTTC.

The chain is built from TRBV6-1 and TRBJ2-1; no clear D. V lost 5 bases, J lost 4 bases, and 9 bases lay in between. Per germline, CDR1 MNHNS and CDR2 SASEGT. The CDR3 is 13 amino acids. The CDR3 region has the DNA TGTGCCAGCAGTCCTGATTCGTACAATGAGCAGTTCTTC. Its translation is CASSPDSYNEQFF.

The chain links TRBV28 to TRBJ2-7, with D unclear. The V gene's germline CDR1 is MDHEN and CDR2 SYDVKM. The V gene lost 1 base and the J gene lost 0 bases, with 13 bases spanning the gap. The CDR3 is 16 amino acids. CDR3 bases: TGTGCCAGCAGTTTATACGGTCTTGCGCTCTCCTACGAGCAGTACTTC. Its translation is CASSLYGLALSYEQYF.

This sequence joins TRBV19 and TRBJ1-5; 8 bases are a match to TRBD1. V shed 6 bases, J shed 2 bases, and the junction held 6 bases outside the gene matches. The germline V gene encodes CDR1 LNHDA and CDR2 SQIVND (reference sequence). The CDR3 sequence is 15 residues long. CDR3 sequence: CASRMTGAGNQPQHF. The CDR3 region has the DNA TGTGCCAGTAGAATGACAGGGGCAGGCAATCAGCCCCAGCATTTT. The complete variable domain, with remaining parts taken from reference TRBV19 and TRBJ1-5, reads DGGITQSPKYLFRKEGQNVTLSCEQNLNHDAMYWYRQDPGQGLRLIYYSQIVNDFQKGDIAEGYSVSREKKESFPLTVTSAQKNPTAFYLCASRMTGAGNQPQHFGDGTRLSIL.

About this clone: Different DNA sequences within this sample yield the same CDR3. The V call is TRBV21-1, the J call TRBJ1-5; the D call TRBD1 from the table was never checked on the DNA. TRBV21-1 is listed as a pseudogene. This CDR3 spans 16 amino acids. CDR3 amino acids: CAGPGTAPHSNQPQHF. DNA for the CDR3: TGTGCCGGACCTGGGACAGCACCTCATAGCAATCAGCCCCAGCATTTT.

This clone appeared once. The rearrangement joins TRBV7-3 to TRBJ2-7; D call uncertain. CDR1 and CDR2 from the germline V gene are SGHTA and FQGTGA. The V gene lost 2 bases and the J gene lost 0 bases, with 5 bases spanning the gap. The CDR3 runs to 13 residues. CDR3 sequence (DNA): TGTGCCAGCAGCTTAGGGAACTCCTACGAGCAGTACTTC. This gives the protein CASSLGNSYEQYF.

The genes are TRBV6-1 and TRBJ1-2, with D uncertain. Between the trimmed V and J ends, which lost 2 bases and 1 base, there was a span of 8 bases. From germline, CDR1 is MNHNS and CDR2 SASEGT. There are 14 residues in the CDR3. CDR3 residues: CASSEPRGNYGYTF. The CDR3 DNA reads TGTGCCAGCAGTGAACCGCGAGGTAACTATGGCTACACCTTC.

This clone occurred once. The CDR3 DNA reads TGCGCCAGCAATACAGGGGCTAGCGGGACTAGTGAGCAGTACTTC. Translated, it gives CASNTGASGTSEQYF. This chain joins TRBV10-2 and TRBJ2-7; 9 nucleotides agree with TRBD2. The ends lost 7 bases at V and 7 bases at J; junction bases unmatched: 14. There are 15 residues in the CDR3. Germline CDR1 and CDR2: WSHSY and SAAADI.

V and J are TRBV4-2 and TRBJ2-1; 12 bases map to TRBD2. J gave up 8 bases and V 0 bases, and 11 bases lay outside the gene matches. Germline values: CDR1 LGHNA, CDR2 YNFKEQ. This CDR3 contains 18 residues. This CDR3 is CASSQEGFLAGGRDEQFF. CDR3 nucleotide sequence: TGTGCCAGCAGCCAAGAGGGTTTTCTAGCGGGAGGGCGGGATGAGCAGTTCTTC.